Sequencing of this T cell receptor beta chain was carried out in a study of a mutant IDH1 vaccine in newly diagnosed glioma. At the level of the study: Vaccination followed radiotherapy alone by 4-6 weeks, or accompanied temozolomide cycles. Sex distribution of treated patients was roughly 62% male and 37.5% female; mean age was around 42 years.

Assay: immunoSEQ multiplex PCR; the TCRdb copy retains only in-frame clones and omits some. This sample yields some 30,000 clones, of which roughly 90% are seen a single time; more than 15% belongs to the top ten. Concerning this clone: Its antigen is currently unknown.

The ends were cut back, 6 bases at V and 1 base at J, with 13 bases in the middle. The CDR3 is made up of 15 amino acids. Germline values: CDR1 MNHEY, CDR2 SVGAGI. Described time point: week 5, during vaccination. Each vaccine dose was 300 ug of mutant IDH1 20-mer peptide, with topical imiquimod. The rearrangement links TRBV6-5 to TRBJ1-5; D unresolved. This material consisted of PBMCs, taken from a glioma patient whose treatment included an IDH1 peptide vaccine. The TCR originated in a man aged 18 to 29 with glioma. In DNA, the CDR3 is TGTGCCAGCAGACCTCTCCTTGAGAGCAATCAGCCCCAGCATTTT. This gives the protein CASRPLLESNQPQHF.